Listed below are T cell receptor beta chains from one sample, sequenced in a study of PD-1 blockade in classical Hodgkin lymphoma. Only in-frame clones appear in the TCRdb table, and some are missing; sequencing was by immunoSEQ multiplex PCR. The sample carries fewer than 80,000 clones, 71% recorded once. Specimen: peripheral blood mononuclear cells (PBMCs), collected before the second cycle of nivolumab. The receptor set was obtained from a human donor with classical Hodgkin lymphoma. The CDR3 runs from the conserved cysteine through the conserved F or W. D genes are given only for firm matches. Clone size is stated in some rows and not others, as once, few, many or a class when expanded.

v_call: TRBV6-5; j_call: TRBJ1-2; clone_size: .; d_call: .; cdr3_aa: CASSYYRDNYGYTF; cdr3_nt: TGTGCCAGCAGTTACTACCGGGACAACTATGGCTACACCTTC
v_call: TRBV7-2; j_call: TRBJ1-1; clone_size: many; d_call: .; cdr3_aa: CASSPSRGITEAFF; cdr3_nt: TGTGCCAGCAGCCCATCAAGAGGTATCACTGAAGCTTTCTTT
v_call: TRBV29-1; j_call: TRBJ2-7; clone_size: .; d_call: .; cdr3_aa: CSVGQAAIYEQYF; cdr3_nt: TGCAGCGTTGGACAGGCAGCCATCTACGAGCAGTACTTC
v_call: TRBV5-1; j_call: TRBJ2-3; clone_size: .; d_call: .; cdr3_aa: CASSPGGPGTDTQYF; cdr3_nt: TGCGCCAGCAGCCCCGGTGGCCCCGGCACAGATACGCAGTATTTT
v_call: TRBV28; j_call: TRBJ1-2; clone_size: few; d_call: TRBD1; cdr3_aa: CASTLLGGPLLANYGYTF; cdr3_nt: TGTGCCAGCACTCTCTTAGGGGGCCCTCTACTAGCTAACTATGGCTACACCTTC
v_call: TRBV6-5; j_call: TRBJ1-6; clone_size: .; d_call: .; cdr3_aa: CASSSETTGRNSPLHF; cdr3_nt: TGTGCCAGCAGTTCCGAGACTACCGGCCGTAATTCACCCCTCCACTTT
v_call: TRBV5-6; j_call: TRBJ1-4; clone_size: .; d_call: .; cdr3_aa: CASSGAGASTNEKLFF; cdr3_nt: TGTGCCAGCAGCGGGGCGGGGGCATCAACTAATGAAAAACTGTTTTTT
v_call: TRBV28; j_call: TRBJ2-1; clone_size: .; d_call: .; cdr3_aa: CASSLESSYNEQFF; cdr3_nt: TGTGCCAGCAGTTTGGAGAGCTCCTACAATGAGCAGTTCTTC
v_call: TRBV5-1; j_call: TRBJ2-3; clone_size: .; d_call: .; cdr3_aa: CASSLPSQGYGTDTQYF; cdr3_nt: TGCGCCAGCAGCCTACCGTCGCAGGGGTATGGGACAGATACGCAGTATTTT
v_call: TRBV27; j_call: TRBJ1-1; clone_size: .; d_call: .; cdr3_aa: CASSPFQRQVAFF; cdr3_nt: TGTGCCAGCAGTCCATTCCAACGACAGGTAGCTTTCTTT
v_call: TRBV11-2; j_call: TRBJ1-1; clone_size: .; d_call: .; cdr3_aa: CASSLGFAVRGTEAFF; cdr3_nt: TGTGCCAGCAGCTTAGGTTTCGCGGTTCGGGGCACTGAAGCTTTCTTT
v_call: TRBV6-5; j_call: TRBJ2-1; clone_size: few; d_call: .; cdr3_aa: CASTPTWGSYNEQFF; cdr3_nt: TGTGCCAGCACCCCGACGTGGGGCTCCTACAATGAGCAGTTCTTC